A selection of T cell receptor beta chains follows, all from one sample in a study of chemoradiotherapy in HPV16-positive cancers. Assay: immunoSEQ multiplex PCR; the TCRdb copy retains only in-frame clones and omits some. The table shows around 7,400 clones, with about 74% occurring only once. This material consisted of tumor tissue, taken from a patient who underwent chemoradiotherapy. These receptors were taken from a human donor with HPV-associated anogenital cancer. The CDR3 runs from the conserved cysteine through the conserved F or W. The D gene is left open where the match is weak. Clone size is shown for a subset of rows, as once, few, many or a class of expanded clone.

CDR3,DNA,V,J,size,D
CATSTRGAGNEKLFF,TGTGCCACCAGCACTCGCGGGGCAGGGAATGAAAAACTGTTTTTT,TRBV15,TRBJ1-4,-,-
CASRWTGEGDTQYF,TGCGCCAGCAGGTGGACAGGGGAGGGAGATACGCAGTATTTT,TRBV5-1,TRBJ2-3,-,TRBD1
CASSDRLSEGYEQYF,TGTGCCAGCAGTGATCGACTCAGCGAGGGGTACGAGCAGTACTTC,TRBV6-1,TRBJ2-7,few,-
CASSLDTGLHQPQHF,TGTGCCAGCAGCTTAGATACAGGGTTACATCAGCCCCAGCATTTT,TRBV7-8,TRBJ1-5,-,-
CASTPRQGLAPEAFF,TGTGCCAGCACCCCGAGGCAGGGTTTGGCCCCTGAAGCTTTCTTT,TRBV7-9,TRBJ1-1,-,-
CASSQEPRGTSLYEQYF,TGTGCCAGCAGCCAAGAACCCCGCGGGACTAGTCTCTACGAGCAGTACTTC,TRBV4-2,TRBJ2-7,few,TRBD2
CASSPGQGADEQFF,TGTGCCAGTAGTCCCGGACAGGGGGCTGATGAGCAGTTCTTC,TRBV19,TRBJ2-1,-,TRBD1
CASSPPSRTFTFF,TGTGCCAGCAGCCCCCCGAGTAGGACCTTCACTTTCTTT,TRBV9,TRBJ1-1,-,-
CASRSGGFGEQYF,TGCGCCAGTCGTAGCGGGGGCTTCGGGGAGCAGTACTTC,TRBV10-2,TRBJ2-7,-,TRBD2
CASSSGGAQDEKLFF,TGCGCCAGCAGCTCGGGGGGGGCGCAGGATGAAAAACTGTTTTTT,TRBV5-1,TRBJ1-4,few,-
CASRGDRGGGNTEAFF,TGCGCCAGCAGAGGGGACAGGGGAGGGGGAAACACTGAAGCTTTCTTT,TRBV23-1,TRBJ1-1,once,TRBD1
CASSATGGENTIYF,TGTGCCAGCAGCGCGACAGGGGGTGAAAACACCATATATTTT,TRBV4-2,TRBJ1-3,-,TRBD1
CASSRDRDRGLYGYTF,TGTGCCAGCAGCAGAGACCGGGACAGGGGCCTCTATGGCTACACCTTC,TRBV7-4,TRBJ1-2,-,TRBD1
CASSLSSGGVINEQFF,TGTGCCAGCAGTCTCTCTAGCGGGGGGGTTATCAATGAGCAGTTCTTC,TRBV11-2,TRBJ2-1,-,TRBD2
CSVGTGGDYGYTF,TGCAGCGTGGGGACAGGGGGTGACTATGGCTACACCTTC,TRBV29-1,TRBJ1-2,-,TRBD1
CASSPPMQGNEQFF,TGTGCCAGCTCACCACCGATGCAGGGGAATGAGCAGTTCTTC,TRBV18,TRBJ2-1,-,-
CASSLEAGNTGELFF,TGTGCCAGCAGCTTAGAGGCGGGGAACACCGGGGAGCTGTTTTTT,TRBV11-2,TRBJ2-2,-,-
CASSPVGGNYNEQFF,TGTGCCAGCAGCCCGGTAGGGGGAAACTACAATGAGCAGTTCTTC,TRBV5-6,TRBJ2-1,-,-
CASSVSYRGWGYTF,TGCGCCAGCAGTGTCAGTTACAGGGGCTGGGGCTACACCTTC,TRBV5-1,TRBJ1-2,-,TRBD1
CAWSGTGGLGSPLHF,TGTGCCTGGAGTGGGACAGGGGGCCTTGGTTCACCCCTCCACTTT,TRBV30,TRBJ1-6,few,TRBD1
CASSTPSGQGNTEAFF,TGTGCCAGCAGCACCCCATCCGGACAGGGGAACACTGAAGCTTTCTTT,TRBV11-2,TRBJ1-1,few,TRBD1
CASSLGQGDREQYF,TGTGCCAGCAGCTTGGGGCAGGGCGATAGGGAGCAGTACTTC,TRBV5-6,TRBJ2-7,-,-
CASSIGAGYNQPQHF,TGTGCCAGTAGTATAGGGGCGGGGTACAATCAGCCCCAGCATTTT,TRBV19,TRBJ1-5,once,-
CASSLGVVTGELFF,TGTGCCAGCAGCTTAGGCGTAGTAACCGGGGAGCTGTTTTTT,TRBV11-2,TRBJ2-2,-,-
CASSPDRLQKTQYF,TGTGCCAGTAGCCCAGACCGGCTCCAGAAGACCCAGTACTTC,TRBV19,TRBJ2-5,-,-
CASRQQGVQETQYF,TGTGCCAGCAGACAACAGGGGGTCCAAGAGACCCAGTACTTC,TRBV6-5,TRBJ2-5,-,TRBD1
CASSADWNTEAFF,TGTGCCAGCAGCGCCGATTGGAACACTGAAGCTTTCTTT,TRBV9,TRBJ1-1,-,-
CASSVADGLNYEQYF,TGTGCCAGCAGCGTAGCTGACGGACTCAACTACGAGCAGTACTTC,TRBV9,TRBJ2-7,-,-
CASRDSKLFF,TGTGCCAGCAGGGACAGTAAACTGTTTTTT,TRBV6-6,TRBJ1-4,once,-
CAWRPKTGPSGVYTF,TGTGCCTGGAGGCCAAAGACCGGGCCCAGTGGTGTCTACACCTTC,TRBV30,TRBJ1-2,-,-
CASRGTGTPLHF,TGTGCCAGCAGGGGGACAGGGACACCCCTCCACTTT,TRBV2,TRBJ1-6,-,TRBD1
CASSQGVLGTDTQYF,TGCGCCAGCAGCCAAGGAGTCCTCGGAACAGATACGCAGTATTTT,TRBV4-1,TRBJ2-3,-,-
CASSPCTEAFF,TGCGCCAGTTCTCCTTGCACTGAAGCTTTCTTT,TRBV10-2,TRBJ1-1,-,-
CASSPDRYEQYF,TGCGCCAGCAGCCCCGACAGGTACGAGCAGTACTTC,TRBV4-1,TRBJ2-7,-,-